The 20 T cell receptor beta chains below come from one sample, sequenced in a study of T cell clonality in common variable immunodeficiency. Some clones are missing from TCRdb's copy, which holds only in-frame ones; the method was immunoSEQ multiplex PCR. The sample has 55,000 or so clones, none seen only once; the top ten hold 0.83%. The sequencing sample was made of peripheral blood mononuclear cells. These receptors were obtained from a person aged 18 to 75 in good health.

At least ten counts were recorded for this clone. The read ends 3 residues shy of where the CDR3 ends; the end is completed using the germline J gene. The chain is built from TRBV7-2 and TRBJ2-3; TRBD2 aligns across 7 bases. Per the germline V gene, CDR1 is SGHTA and CDR2 is FQGNSA. The length of the CDR3 is 14 residues. CDR3 region: CASSPFGGWQTQYF. The covered CDR3 bases are TGTGCCAGCAGCCCATTCGGGGGGTGGCAGACG.

This clone came up a few times. A clone one base away is much larger, so this may be a read error. The CDR3 end lies 3 residues beyond the end of the read and is filled in from the germline J gene. V and J are TRBV6-2 or TRBV6-3 and TRBJ2-3; D may be TRBD2 (7 bases). Germline CDR1 reads MNHEY; CDR2 reads SVGEGT. The CDR3 spans 13 residues. CDR3 DNA (partial): TGTGCCAGCAGTTACGAGGGGGGGAAGCCG. This sequence encodes CASSYEGGKP. The CDR3 in full is CASSYEGGKPQYF.

This clone was seen ten or more times. The CDR3 end lies 3 residues beyond the end of the read and is filled in from the germline J gene. The chain has TRBV2 and TRBJ2-7, with D possibly matching TRBD1 (6 bases). Trimming pared 10 bases from V and 1 base from J, leaving 32 bases between. The CDR3 contains 19 residues. From germline, CDR1 is SNHLY and CDR2 FYNNEI. CDR3 bases read: TGTGCCACCGAGTCGGCCCCCCTTGAGACAGGCCTTACTTCCTACGAG. Its translation is CATESAPLETGLTSYE. The CDR3 in full is CATESAPLETGLTSYEQYF. The whole variable domain, filled in from reference TRBV2 and TRBJ2-7, reads EPEVTQTPSHQVTQMGQEVILRCVPISNHLYFYWYRQILGQKVEFLVSFYNNEISEKSEIFDDQFSVERPDGSNFTLKIRSTKLEDSAMYFCATESAPLETGLTSYEQYFGPGTRLTVT.

This clone was detected only a few times. The read halts 3 residues ahead of the CDR3 end, with the missing end drawn from the germline J gene. This chain links TRBV30 with TRBJ2-4; 13 bases line up with TRBD2. The V gene's germline CDR1 is GTSNPN and CDR2 SVGIG (reference sequence). This CDR3 spans 13 amino acids. This CDR3 is CASSGTSGMPQYF. Partial CDR3 DNA: TGTGCCTCTTCGGGGACTAGCGGGATGCCT.

Many counts were recorded for this clone. The CDR3 is cut off 3 residues early in the read; its end comes from the germline J gene. This chain links TRBV29-1 with TRBJ2-3; 8 bases are a match to TRBD1. Unmatched junction bases numbered 7, after V lost 7 bases and J lost 7 bases. CDR3 size: 12 residues. The germline CDR1 and CDR2 sequences are SQVTM and ANQGSEA. The sequenced part of the CDR3 DNA is TGCAGCGGCAGGACAGGGCGGAATACG. This encodes CSGRTGRNT. The whole CDR3 is CSGRTGRNTQYF.

Note on this clone: The missing CDR3 end, 3 residues past where the read stops, is filled in from the germline J gene. The rearrangement joins TRBV5-1 to TRBJ2-3; 7 nucleotides agree with TRBD1. Germline assignment: CDR1 SGHRS and CDR2 YFSETQ. The CDR3 runs to 17 residues. CDR3 DNA (partial): TGCGCCAGCAGCCCCCAACTGGACAGGACCCTCAATCAGCCG. It codes for CASSPQLDRTLNQP. The CDR3, in full, reads CASSPQLDRTLNQPQYF.

This clone was seen ten or more times. The read is 3 residues too short to cover the CDR3 end, so that end is filled in from the germline J gene. The chain employs TRBV7-3 and TRBJ1-2; maybe TRBD1 (6 bases). The CDR3 length is 16 residues. The germline V gene has CDR1 SGHTA and CDR2 FQGTGA. V was trimmed by 2 bases and J by 3 bases, leaving 16 bases between them. Partial CDR3 DNA: TGTGCCAGCAGCTTACGTGTTCAGGACAGTGACTATGGC. It encodes CASSLRVQDSDYG. Given in full, the CDR3 is CASSLRVQDSDYGYTF.

This clone was counted many times. The read falls 3 residues short of the CDR3 end, and the missing part is taken from the germline J gene. This chain joins TRBV20-1 and TRBJ1-6, with 10 nucleotides matching TRBD1. The V gene's germline CDR1 is DFQATT and CDR2 SNEGSKA (reference sequence). The CDR3 has 15 residues. Germline trimming cut 1 base from V and 9 bases from J; bases unmatched to any gene: 6. The CDR3: CSARAPGQGSSPLHF. The DNA read from the CDR3 is TGCAGTGCTAGAGCGCCGGGACAGGGGAGTTCACCC.

This clone occurred many times. The sequence runs out 3 residues before the end of the CDR3; the remainder is reconstructed from the germline J gene. The rearrangement joins TRBV30 to TRBJ2-7, with 8 bases matching TRBD2. CDR3 size: 15 residues. Trimming removed 1 base from V and 0 bases from J; junction bases left unmatched: 5. Germline CDR1 reads GTSNPN; CDR2 reads SVGIG (reference sequence). Partial CDR3 DNA: TGTGCCTGGAGTGGTAGCGGGACGAGCTCCTACGAG. Translated: CAWSGSGTSSYE. From start to end, the CDR3 is CAWSGSGTSSYEQYF.

This clone was found many times. The sequence runs out 3 residues before the end of the CDR3; the remainder is reconstructed from the germline J gene. V gene TRBV20-1 combines with J gene TRBJ2-3; D tentatively reads TRBD1 or TRBD2 (6 bases each). The CDR3 extends over 15 amino acids. The germline CDR1 and CDR2 sequences are DFQATT and SNEGSKA (reference sequence). The CDR3 region is CSARGGAGEDQPQYF. The CDR3 DNA, read in part, is TGCAGTGCTAGGGGTGGGGCAGGGGAGGATCAACCG.

This clone was seen at least ten times. The sequenced fragment ends 3 residues before the CDR3 boundary, so the rest is inferred from the germline J gene. The chain couples TRBV19 to TRBJ1-1; D possibly corresponds to TRBD1 (6 bases). V dropped 3 bases and J dropped 3 bases, with 11 bases sitting between them. The CDR3 runs 14 residues. Germline values: CDR1 LNHDA, CDR2 SQIVND (reference sequence). CDR3 in amino acids: CASSMAAGDTEAFF. The CDR3 DNA, read in part, is TGTGCCAGTAGTATGGCAGCAGGGGACACTGAA.

This clone has at least ten counts. The read gets to within 3 residues of the CDR3 end, and the germline J gene fills in the rest. The chain uses TRBV27 and TRBJ2-3, with D uncertain. This CDR3 has 14 residues. Trimming removed 0 bases at V and 4 bases at J, with 8 bases between. Per the germline V gene, CDR1 is MNHEY and CDR2 is SMNVEV (reference sequence). Partial CDR3 DNA: TGTGCCAGCAGTTTATCCCTTCTCCCAGATACG. This gives the protein CASSLSLLPDT. The complete CDR3 sequence is CASSLSLLPDTQYF.

This clone has ten or more counts. Coverage ceases 3 residues before the CDR3 finishes, and the germline J gene fills in the end. The rearrangement joins TRBV20-1 to TRBJ2-3; TRBD2 matches at 8 bases. CDR1 is DFQATT and CDR2 is SNEGSKA in the germline V gene (reference sequence). The CDR3 is made up of 15 amino acids. With 6 bases clipped from V and 4 bases from J, the junction kept 12 bases outside the gene matches. The covered CDR3 bases are TGCAGTGCGAGGAGCGAGCGGGGGAGTCCAGATACG. Translation: CSARSERGSPDT. The CDR3, in full, reads CSARSERGSPDTQYF.

This clone was seen ten or more times. From the germline J gene comes the end of the CDR3, since the read stops 3 residues before it. At the DNA level, this CDR3 is encoded by other sequences in the same sample as well. The chain uses TRBV5-1 and TRBJ1-4; 7 bases line up with TRBD1. This CDR3 comprises 13 residues. Germline lookup yields CDR1 SGHRS and CDR2 YFSETQ. Here the CDR3 reads CASSTGDGEKLFF. The sequenced CDR3 bases are TGCGCCAGCAGTACAGGGGACGGAGAGAAA.

This clone was observed many times. Read coverage stops 3 residues before the CDR3 terminus; the germline J gene supplies the remainder. This chain uses TRBV7-9 with TRBJ2-5, with 12 bases matching TRBD2. Germline V gene lookup returns CDR1 SEHNR and CDR2 FQNEAQ (reference sequence). The CDR3 runs to 15 residues. V dropped 4 bases and J dropped 3; count of bases not matched to a gene: 3. The CDR3 bases that were read are TGTGCCAGCAGCTCACTAGCGGGAGGTAAAGAGACC. Translated: CASSSLAGGKET. The full CDR3 protein reads CASSSLAGGKETQYF.

This clone was counted ten times or more. CDR3 bases read: TGCAGTGCTACCCCGGACAGATCGACTAATGAAAAA. Residues: CSATPDRSTNEK. The full-length CDR3 reads as CSATPDRSTNEKLFF. V usage is TRBV20-1 and J usage is TRBJ1-4; a possible D gene is TRBD1 (6 bases). The CDR3 end lies 3 residues beyond the end of the read and is filled in from the germline J gene. This CDR3 spans 15 amino acids. Trimming left V 4 bases short and J 2 bases short, with 14 bases between. Germline V gene data show CDR1 as DFQATT and CDR2 as SNEGSKA (reference sequence).

The sample holds many counts of this clone. The CDR3 is cut off 3 residues early in the read; its end comes from the germline J gene. This chain links TRBV28 with TRBJ2-5; 10 nucleotides line up with TRBD2. In germline, CDR1 is MDHEN, CDR2 SYDVKM. With 9 bases clipped from V and 2 bases from J, the junction kept 6 bases outside the gene matches. This CDR3 has 14 amino acids. CDR3 DNA, as far as it was read: TGTGCCAGTCAACTAGCGGGACTACAAGAGACC. This encodes CASQLAGLQET. The whole CDR3 reads CASQLAGLQETQYF. The whole variable domain, remainder taken from reference TRBV28 and TRBJ2-5, is DVKVTQSSRYLVKRTGEKVFLECVQDMDHENMFWYRQDPGLGLRLIYFSYDVKMKEKGDIPEGYSVSREKKERFSLILESASTNQTSMYLCASQLAGLQETQYFGPGTRLLVL.

In its sample, this clone was seen many times. The CDR3 loop reads CASTNQGMSTEAFF. The CDR3 bases that were read are TGTGCCAGTACTAACCAGGGGATGAGCACTGAA. V gene TRBV19 combines with J gene TRBJ1-1; D possibly corresponds to TRBD1 (6 bases). The read stops 3 residues short of the end of the CDR3; the missing end is completed from the germline J gene. Germline V CDR1 and CDR2: LNHDA, SQIVND (reference sequence). The CDR3 extends over 14 amino acids. The V end was cut by 7 bases, the J end by 4 bases, with 16 bases between.

This clone was seen only a few times. The read ends 3 residues early relative to the CDR3; the germline J gene fills the gap. The J gene is TRBJ1-2, the V gene TRBV7-9; D is perhaps TRBD1 (5 bases). The CDR3 spans 15 residues. Germline-derived CDR1 and CDR2 are SEHNR and FQNEAQ (reference sequence). CDR3 DNA, as far as it was read: TGTGCCAGCAGCTTTGGTCTAGCGGGACTCTACGAC. Translation: CASSFGLAGLYD. The full CDR3 is CASSFGLAGLYDYTF.

Note on this clone: Mismatch with germline at one junction end may stem from a read error. The CDR3 end lies 3 residues beyond the end of the read and is filled in from the germline J gene. This same CDR3 is encoded by further DNA sequences in the sample. This chain joins TRBV19 and TRBJ1-3; 8 bases are a match to TRBD1. In germline, CDR1 is LNHDA, CDR2 SQIVND (reference sequence). The CDR3 has 17 amino acids. CDR3 in amino acids: CASTLTWDRLSGNTIYF. CDR3 DNA, as far as it was read: TGTGCCAGTACCTTAACGTGGGACAGGCTCTCTGGAAACACG.